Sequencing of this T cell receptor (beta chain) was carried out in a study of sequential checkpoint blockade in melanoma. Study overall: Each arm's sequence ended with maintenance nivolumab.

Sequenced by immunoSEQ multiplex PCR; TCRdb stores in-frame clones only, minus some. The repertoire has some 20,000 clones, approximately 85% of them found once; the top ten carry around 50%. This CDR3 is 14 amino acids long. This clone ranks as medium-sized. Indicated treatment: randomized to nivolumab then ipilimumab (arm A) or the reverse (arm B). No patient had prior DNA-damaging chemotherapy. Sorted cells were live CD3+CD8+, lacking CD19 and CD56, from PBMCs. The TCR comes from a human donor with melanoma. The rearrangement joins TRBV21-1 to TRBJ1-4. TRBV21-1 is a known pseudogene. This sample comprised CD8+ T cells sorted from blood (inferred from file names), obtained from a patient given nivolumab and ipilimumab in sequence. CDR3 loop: CASSKGGEGEKLFF. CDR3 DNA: TGTGCCAGCAGCAAAGGGGGTGAGGGTGAAAAACTGTTTTTT.